These 12 T cell receptor beta chains were sequenced from one sample in a study of CD8 T cells in Susac syndrome. Random hexamers were used to reverse transcribe 0.5 to 1 ug of RNA. TCRdb itself ran the immunoSEQ multiplex PCR reads through MiXCR, one entry per CDR3 protein. The sample consists of under 200,000 distinct CDR3 sequences, 90% to 95% of them appearing once. The sequenced sample consisted of CD4+ T cells from PBMCs. The receptors come from a human donor with Susac syndrome.

The J gene is TRBJ1-1, the V gene TRBV2; TRBD1 might be the D (5 bases). The CDR3 has 13 residues. The V and J ends lost 8 bases and 0 bases respectively, with 10 bases between them. Germline V gives CDR1 SNHLY, CDR2 FYNNEI. The CDR3 region has the DNA TGTGCCAGCGGGACGGCAATGAACACTGAAGCTTTCTTT. This sequence encodes CASGTAMNTEAFF.

The V call is TRBV29-1, the J call TRBJ2-7, with 7 bases lining up with TRBD1. The junction had 9 bases not matched to a gene; V was cut back by 6 bases and J by 1 base. Germline lookup yields CDR1 SQVTM and CDR2 ANQGSEA. The CDR3 has 14 residues. The CDR3 nucleotides are TGCAGCGTAGTCGACAGGGAGAAGTCCTACGAGCAGTACTTC. It yields the protein CSVVDREKSYEQYF.

The V gene is TRBV20-1, the J gene TRBJ2-7, with TRBD2 as a possible D gene (6 bases). The CDR3 runs to 13 residues. Germline V lookup: CDR1 DFQATT, CDR2 SNEGSKA (reference sequence). V shed 5 bases and J shed 2 bases, with 13 bases lying between them. The CDR3 bases are TGCAGTGCTTCTGAGGGACTTACCTACGAGCAGTACTTC. Protein sequence: CSASEGLTYEQYF.

This sequence joins TRBV5-4 and TRBJ2-4, with D uncertain. Germline V lookup: CDR1 SGHNT, CDR2 YYREEE (reference sequence). Trimming cost V 4 bases and J 2 bases, with 16 bases left between them. The CDR3 contains 16 residues. DNA for the CDR3: TGTGCCAGCAGCCTAAAGTTAAGTCTAACCAAAAACATTCAGTACTTC. This translates into CASSLKLSLTKNIQYF.

J is TRBJ2-3 and V is TRBV9, with 7 bases fitting TRBD2. CDR1 SGDLS and CDR2 YYNGEE come from the germline V gene. This CDR3 spans 15 amino acids. V trimming: 0 bases; J trimming: 1 base; junction bases outside the gene matches: 2. The CDR3, as DNA: TGTGCCAGCAGCGTAGGTCGGGGGGGCACAGATACGCAGTATTTT. Translation gives CASSVGRGGTDTQYF.

The rearrangement uses TRBV4-2 and TRBJ2-4, with D tentatively TRBD1 (6 bases). The CDR3 runs to 16 residues. Germline lookup yields CDR1 LGHNA and CDR2 YNFKEQ. Trimming pared 1 base from V and 0 bases from J, leaving 10 bases between. For the CDR3, the DNA is TGTGCCAGCAGCCAAGTGGGGACACTAGCCAAAAACATTCAGTACTTC. Its translation: CASSQVGTLAKNIQYF.

The genes are TRBV2 and TRBJ2-7; 7 bases are a match to TRBD1. This CDR3 is 14 amino acids long. Germline CDR1 is SNHLY and CDR2 is FYNNEI. Trimming at V came to 1 base and at J to 1 base, leaving 1 base not matched to a gene. This CDR3 reads CASSEVGQSYEQYF. CDR3 in DNA: TGTGCCAGCAGTGAAGTGGGACAGTCCTACGAGCAGTACTTC.

V is TRBV5-1 and J is TRBJ1-2, with a tentative D call TRBD1 (6 bases). Per germline, CDR1 SGHRS and CDR2 YFSETQ. CDR3 size: 15 residues. The V gene lost 0 bases and the J gene lost 2 bases, with 11 bases spanning the gap. The CDR3 region is CASSLDGQINYGYTF. As DNA, the CDR3 is TGCGCCAGCAGCTTGGATGGACAGATAAACTATGGCTACACCTTC.

The chain has TRBV18 and TRBJ1-2; perhaps TRBD1 as D (6 bases). With 6 bases removed from V and 0 bases from J, the gap between germline ends came to 11 bases. The CDR3 loop spans 14 amino acids. The germline CDR1 and CDR2 sequences are KGHSH and LQKENI. Here the CDR3 reads CASSTGATNYGYTF. The CDR3, as DNA: TGTGCCAGCTCCACGGGGGCGACTAACTATGGCTACACCTTC. The full variable domain, with the rest looked up from reference TRBV18 and TRBJ1-2, is NAGVMQNPRHLVRRRGQEARLRCSPMKGHSHVYWYRQLPEEGLKFMVYLQKENIIDESGMPKERFSAEFPKEGPSILRIQQVVRGDSAAYFCASSTGATNYGYTFGSGTRLTVV.

This chain connects TRBV3-1 to TRBJ1-5; 7 nucleotides match TRBD1. This CDR3 is 15 amino acids long. Germline V gene data show CDR1 as LGHDT and CDR2 as YNNKEL (reference sequence). The junction had 3 bases not matched to a gene; V was cut back by 0 bases and J by 4 bases. CDR3: CASSQERTGNQPQHF. Here the CDR3 DNA reads TGTGCCAGCAGCCAAGAAAGGACAGGTAATCAGCCCCAGCATTTT. The whole variable domain, remainder taken from reference TRBV3-1 and TRBJ1-5, is DTAVSQTPKYLVTQMGNDKSIKCEQNLGHDTMYWYKQDSKKFLKIMFSYNNKELIINETVPNRFSPKSPDKAHLNLHINSLELGDSAVYFCASSQERTGNQPQHFGDGTRLSIL.

The rearrangement links TRBV5-1 to TRBJ2-5; 7 bases are a match to TRBD1. CDR1 SGHRS and CDR2 YFSETQ come from the germline V gene. Trimming at V came to 0 bases and at J to 3 bases, leaving 2 bases not matched to a gene. CDR3 length equals 14 residues. The CDR3 sequence: CASSLATGEETQYF. CDR3 coding DNA: TGCGCCAGCAGCTTGGCAACAGGGGAAGAGACCCAGTACTTC. The entire variable domain, with the rest obtained from reference TRBV5-1 and TRBJ2-5, is as follows: KAGVTQTPRYLIKTRGQQVTLSCSPISGHRSVSWYQQTPGQGLQFLFEYFSETQRNKGNFPGRFSGRQFSNSRSEMNVSTLELGDSALYLCASSLATGEETQYFGPGTRLLVL.

This clonotype was seen more than once but under ten times. CDR3 protein: CASSLDLGGAGELFF. The CDR3 nucleotides read TGCGCCAGCAGCTTGGATCTGGGAGGCGCCGGGGAGCTGTTTTTT. V usage is TRBV5-1 and J usage is TRBJ2-2; D is possibly TRBD2 (6 bases). There are 15 residues in the CDR3. Germline CDR1 is SGHRS and CDR2 is YFSETQ. V was trimmed by 0 bases and J by 6 bases, leaving 12 bases between them.